The 7 T cell receptor beta chains below all came from one sample that was sequenced in a study of T cell clonotyping in hematopoietic cell transplantation (dated by TCRdb to the early 2020s). Libraries were built with the immunoSEQ multiplex PCR assay. The clones in this table, taken by TCRdb from immuneACCESS, are in-frame only. Not every clone is retained; where verified, under half of the shortfall comes from an unresolved V gene, and the cause of the rest is unknown. This sample comprises 25,000 to 30,000 clones, more than 85% of them detected only once. Of the sample, roughly 10% falls within the top ten clones. The intended sense of this specimen's time point label: 100 days after allo-HCT. The source material was PBMCs, sampled 100 days after allogeneic stem cell transplant. The source of these receptors is a female patient in her 50s who had an allogeneic stem cell transplant from a related donor, so the T cells may come from the graft donor. Some clones in this sample may be carry-over from other donors' samples.

J is TRBJ2-2 and V is TRBV19, with unresolved D. Trimming pared 6 bases from V and 4 bases from J, leaving 12 bases between. The CDR3 sequence is 14 residues long. The germline V gene has CDR1 LNHDA and CDR2 SQIVND (reference sequence). The chain's CDR3 is CASSRQAITGELFF. CDR3 sequence (DNA): TGTGCCAGTAGCCGCCAGGCGATCACCGGGGAGCTGTTTTTT.

This chain uses TRBV2 with TRBJ1-1, with D perhaps matching TRBD1 (5 bases). The CDR3 has 10 amino acids. Deletions cut 10 bases from V and 8 bases from J, with 11 bases between. Germline V gene lookup returns CDR1 SNHLY and CDR2 FYNNEI. The CDR3 sequence is CAKTTEEAFF. The CDR3 DNA is TGTGCCAAAACGACAGAAGAAGCTTTCTTT.

This sequence joins TRBV5-8 and TRBJ1-5; 8 bases align to TRBD1. Germline CDR1 is SGHTS and CDR2 is YDEGEE. With 0 bases clipped from V and 6 bases from J, the junction kept 11 bases outside the gene matches. The length of the CDR3 is 17 residues. The CDR3 coding sequence is TGTGCCAGCAGCTTGGCCTTTGACAGGGGAACGGGTCAGCCCCAGCATTTT. This translates into CASSLAFDRGTGQPQHF.

This chain joins TRBV6-6 and TRBJ2-6, with 7 bases that match TRBD1. The CDR3 is made up of 16 amino acids. J lost 0 bases, V lost 8 bases, and 7 bases had no gene match. Germline V gene data show CDR1 as MNHNY and CDR2 as SVGAGI (reference sequence). The CDR3 region has the DNA TGTGCCAGCTCCGAGGGGGCAAACTCTGGGGCCAACGTCCTGACTTTC. The encoded protein is CASSEGANSGANVLTF.

This clone was seen a handful of times. The chain recombines TRBV5-3 with TRBJ1-6; weak D call: TRBD1 (6 bases). TRBV5-3 is assigned to the ORF class and has an uncertain function. Trimming took off 4 bases at V and 5 bases at J, with 13 bases between the two ends. The CDR3 spans 15 residues. CDR3 nucleotides: TGTGCCAGAAGCAGCACAGGGAGCGATAATTCACCCCTCCACTTT. Its translation is CARSSTGSDNSPLHF.

The chain couples TRBV5-4 to TRBJ1-2; tentatively, D is TRBD1 (6 bases). V was pared by 9 bases and J by 2 bases, with 20 bases between. The CDR3 extends over 15 amino acids. Germline V gene sequence: CDR1 SGHNT, CDR2 YYREEE (reference sequence). The CDR3 sequence: CATSTQKQGNYGYTF. DNA for the CDR3: TGTGCCACCTCGACACAGAAACAGGGAAACTATGGCTACACCTTC.

V usage is TRBV7-9 and J usage is TRBJ2-7, with D possibly called TRBD1 or TRBD2 (5 bases each). This CDR3 has 16 amino acids. Germline CDR1 and CDR2: SEHNR and FQNEAQ (reference sequence). Trimming stripped 1 base from V and 2 bases from J, with 15 bases between. The CDR3 loop reads CASSLEYSGTPYEQYF. DNA for the CDR3: TGTGCCAGCAGCTTAGAGTACTCAGGGACCCCCTACGAGCAGTACTTC.